The source of this T cell receptor (beta chain) is a study of monozygotic twins with inflammatory bowel disease. There are 17 residues in the CDR3. Germline assignment: CDR1 DFQATT and CDR2 SNEGSKA (reference sequence). Nested PCRs of around 16 and 10 cycles, two in total, were run on TCRalpha and TCRbeta cDNA. Reprocessing the 5' RACE reads, TCRdb reports a single entry for every CDR3 protein and omits DNA. Found here are over 90,000 distinct CDR3 sequences; the top ten clones hold under 2.5%. Comments on this clonotype: Its specificity is not known.

Study-wide results and limits: Diversity of TCRbeta measured by inverse Simpson was lower in IBD patients than in healthy co-twins.

Sequencing input: blood. The sequence came from a human donor with ulcerative colitis or Crohn's disease, or a healthy co-twin of an affected twin (not recorded which). The chain recombines TRBV20-1 with TRBJ1-5; checking the TCRdb D call of TRBD1 is not possible without DNA. CDR3 sequence reads: CSAREAGGTGVGQPQHF.